This T cell receptor (beta chain) was sequenced for a study of shared clonotypes between healthy human individuals. Here immunoSEQ multiplex PCR was the method, and the copy in TCRdb shows in-frame clones only, minus some. Here the sample spans some 2.3 million clones, approximately 95% being singletons. This CDR3 spans 14 amino acids. Germline lookup yields CDR1 SQVTM and CDR2 ANQGSEA. The V gene end was trimmed by 5 bases and the J gene end by 3 bases; junction bases not matched to a gene: 6. About this clone itself: Its antigen is undetermined.

Study outcomes and limitations: On the whole, naive subsets had larger estimated richness than memory subsets had. Large depth notwithstanding, sorted-subset sequencing proved incomplete by rarefaction.

Sequenced material: naive CD4+ T cells from PBMCs. Subset specified: CD45RA+ positively selected. This chain links TRBV29-1 with TRBJ2-1; 8 nucleotides match TRBD2. The clonotype comes from a man between 18 and 35 years old in good health. Some clones in this sample may be carry-over from other donors' samples. In DNA form, the CDR3 reads TGCAGCGTTTGCGAGCGGGAGATCTACAATGAGCAGTTCTTC. Protein: CSVCEREIYNEQFF.